The 5 T cell receptor beta chains reported below all come from one sample, sequenced in a study of regulatory T cells in long-lasting Graves disease. Sequencing libraries for TCR beta were prepared with iRepertoire HTBI primers and Arm-PCR of CDR3 regions. MiXCR was run by TCRdb on the multiplex PCR reads, yielding one entry per CDR3 protein. The table lists hundreds of thousands of distinct CDR3 sequences, roughly 17% of them singletons. Time point in this sample: newly diagnosed GD, antithyroid drugs for less than 3 months. From RNA extracted from PBMCs, the TCR library was made. The same data also went into a second study, on T cells in Graves' hyperthyroidism and ophthalmopathy.

The specimen was peripheral blood mononuclear cells (PBMCs), collected at new diagnosis, from a patient treated with antithyroid drugs. All receptors come from a woman in her thirties with Graves disease.

Regarding this clonotype: One end of the junction is discordant with germline, which a read error may explain. The chain recombines TRBV4-3 with TRBJ1-2, with TRBD1 as a possible D gene (5 bases). This CDR3 has 15 amino acids. Germline CDR1 and CDR2: LGHNA and YSLEER. The CDR3 nucleotides are TGCGCCAGCAGCCAAACTACGGGGCAAGTTATCGTCGAATACTTC. Its protein is CASSQTTGQVIVEYF.

In this sample, this clonotype turned up a few times. This sequence joins TRBV28 and TRBJ2-3, with D possibly matching TRBD1 (6 bases). V was cut by 8 bases and J by 5 bases, with 14 bases left in between. This CDR3 spans 13 amino acids. Germline V gene sequence: CDR1 MDHEN, CDR2 SYDVKM. CDR3 DNA sequence: TGTGCCAGCGAAGGACAGAATGAAGATACGCAGTATTTT. It translates to CASEGQNEDTQYF.

The chain links TRBV6-2 or TRBV6-3 to TRBJ2-5; 7 bases are shared with TRBD1. Germline loops: CDR1 MNHEY, CDR2 SVGEGT. This CDR3 spans 18 amino acids. J lost 2 bases, V lost 2 bases, and 14 bases had no gene match. CDR3 residues: CASSYPTRDRPLQETQYF. Written as DNA, the CDR3 is TGTGCCAGCAGTTACCCGACCCGGGACAGACCTTTACAAGAGACCCAGTACTTC.

This clonotype was observed at least ten times. V usage is TRBV20-1 and J usage is TRBJ2-5, with D unresolved. Trimming shortened V by 4 bases and J by 5 bases, and 20 bases separated the two germline ends. The length of the CDR3 is 15 residues. Germline-derived CDR1 and CDR2 are DFQATT and SNEGSKA (reference sequence). CDR3: CSAKKGGSRMETQYF. For the CDR3, the DNA is TGCAGTGCTAAGAAGGGTGGTAGCCGGATGGAGACCCAGTACTTC.

Many counts were recorded for this clonotype. Germline is not matched at one junction end, which may reflect a read error. The chain is built from TRBV5-1 and TRBJ2-1; D perhaps matches TRBD1 (5 bases). Per the germline V gene, CDR1 is SGHRS and CDR2 is YFSETQ. The CDR3 loop spans 14 amino acids. CDR3 amino acids: CASSLARTYNEQFF. Written as DNA, the CDR3 is TGTGCCAGCAGCTTGGCTCGGACATACAATGAGCAGTTCTTC.